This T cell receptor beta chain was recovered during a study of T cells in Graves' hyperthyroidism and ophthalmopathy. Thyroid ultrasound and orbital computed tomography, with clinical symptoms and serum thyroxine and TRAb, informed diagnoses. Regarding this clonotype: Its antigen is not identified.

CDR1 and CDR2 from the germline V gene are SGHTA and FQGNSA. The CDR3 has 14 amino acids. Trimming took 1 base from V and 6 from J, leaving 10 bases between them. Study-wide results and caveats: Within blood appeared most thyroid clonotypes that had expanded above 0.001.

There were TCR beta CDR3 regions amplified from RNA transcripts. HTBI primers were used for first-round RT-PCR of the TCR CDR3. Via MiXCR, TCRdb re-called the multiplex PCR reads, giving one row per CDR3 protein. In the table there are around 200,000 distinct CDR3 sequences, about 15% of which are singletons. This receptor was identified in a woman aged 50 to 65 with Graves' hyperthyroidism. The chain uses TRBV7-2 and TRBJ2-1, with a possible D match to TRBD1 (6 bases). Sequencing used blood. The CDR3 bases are TGTGCCAGCAGCTTAGTGGTAGGGGGCAATGAGCAGTTCTTC. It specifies CASSLVVGGNEQFF.